This T cell receptor beta chain was documented in a study of cytomegalovirus exposure and HLA in healthy donors (dated 2017 in TCRdb). Regarding the complete study: In an earlier analysis of under 600 of the donors, about 270 Gb of sequence data and 95 million to 130 million unique TCR beta sequences from about 179 million T cells were reported. Donor age, sex, ethnicity and CMV serostatus were compiled alongside the repertoire data. Among the 398 genotyped donors, approximately 76% belonged to the genetic ancestry cluster associated with self-reported Caucasian donors. To study patterns of TCR occurrence, a later analysis re-analyzed previously published TCR beta repertoires from several hundred donors and added high-resolution HLA genotyping. An earlier analysis of fewer than 700 of the donors applied high-throughput TCR beta sequencing to assess whether each TCR beta V gene segment acted as functional or pseudogenic. In addition to the first cohort of 650 to 750 subjects, a separate validation cohort of 130 or so different subjects was used. The study combined high-throughput TCR immunosequencing, statistical association of individual TCRs with disease status, and machine learning to predict cytomegalovirus infection status. Using immunosequencing, the study profiled T cell repertoires from fewer than 850 subjects and related those repertoires to cytomegalovirus serostatus. The aim of the study was to test whether cataloging public T cell receptors could identify signatures of past pathogen exposure. HLA typing included class I and class II loci at four-digit resolution. Rather than drawing on any new phenotypic data, the later analysis identified candidate immune exposures from TCR beta sequences and the way those sequences occurred across donors. Approximately 330 gigabases of sequencing data and around 80 million unique TCR sequences made up an early release that covered approximately 620 HLA-typed donors. All discovery cohort repertoires had been generated on a single sequencing platform. Typing coverage differed by locus: A, B, C, DRB1 and DQB1 were typed in about 629-640 donors, DQA1 in approximately 520, DPA1 in around 610, and DPB1 in roughly 450. On average, over 200,000 unique TCR beta nucleotide sequences were sequenced per donor among a few hundred genotyped donors of the cohort, with 15% to 20% of those sequences being non-productive. Four to six DR-DQ haplotypes were handled as single units for association and clustering, since linkage in the cohort was strong. In a later genetic analysis, genome-wide SNP genotypes for about 55% of the roughly 670 donors were used, and that subset was treated as a discovery cohort.

The full study reports these points: The cohort was sequenced for TCR beta chains only, and without alpha or paired-chain data the features that could be detected were limited. The sequencing pipeline was judged likely to have produced a cluster of highly shared sequence variants as a technical artifact. Cytomegalovirus status was reported to be diagnosed by the classifier with high specificity and sensitivity in both the original and validation cohorts. It was suggested by the authors that the approach could potentially be generalized to other disease states and immunological phenotypes. A later analysis found that TCR association rates varied across HLA loci, with DRB1 alleles showing the most associated TCRs and HLA-C alleles the fewest. A total of 150 or so TCR beta chains were listed by the study as associated with cytomegalovirus. Assigning TCR associations to individual alleles was difficult when HLA alleles, especially DR and DQ, strongly co-occurred. In a later analysis, around 17,000 TCR beta sequences were associated with specific HLA alleles at a false discovery rate of 0.05. Because the 87-base-pair reads could not distinguish some IMGT-functional V segments, including TRBV6-2 and TRBV6-3, those segments were excluded. Linkage disequilibrium might explain the correlated functional status among segregating V segments, but an unknown experimental factor could not be excluded. A further reported finding was that TCR beta sequences accurately predicted the HLA-A and HLA-B alleles for most subjects in the first cohort. In vitro tests confirmed that three of the cytomegalovirus-associated TCR beta chains recognize cytomegalovirus antigens. HLA typing was unavailable for some donors at each locus, so association tests used only the typed subset. Broadly in line with IMGT annotations, most TCR beta V segments showed up in productive rearrangements about 87% or about 30% of the time in an earlier analysis of 587 of the donors. Most TCR sequences were observed very rarely across donors, whereas some public TCRs were present in many individuals. A later analysis found that most CMV-associated TCR beta chains appeared HLA-restricted, with HLA associations seemingly driven largely by CMV exposure. In a later analysis, HLA-associated TCR beta chains showed more clonal expansion and lower generation probabilities than non-associated chains that were equally common. Because counts were too low, some 16 rarely observed V segments, including chromosome 9 orphons, were excluded from the earlier analysis of some 590 of the donors. In a later genetic analysis, fewer N-insertions in productive TCRs were reported among donors in an Asian-associated ancestry cluster than the roughly 710-donor mean. Immune exposure information for the cohort was limited to CMV serostatus. V-gene and J-gene trimming of TCR beta chains was associated with a missense DCLRE1C variant in a later genetic analysis, and the association was replicated in an independent cohort. In a later analysis, several top co-occurrence clusters were reported to appear linked to parvovirus B19, influenza, CMV and Epstein-Barr virus. Presence/absence analyses assumed roughly uniform sequencing depth across donors, an assumption that may not hold.

In total, 500 to 700 healthy bone marrow donors made up the cohort. Cohort members were all nominally healthy when sampled, although unrecorded immune exposures were likely present. The donor tested CMV seronegative and was one of the 352 seronegative cohort members. Each donor provided a peripheral blood sample, and peripheral blood mononuclear cells were used for TCR beta sequencing. Genomic DNA extraction from the blood cell samples was performed with the Qiagen DNeasy Blood Extraction Kit. Receptor amplification or capture employed the immunoSEQ multiplex PCR assay. A mixture of 60 forward primers for TCR Vbeta segments and 13 reverse primers for TCR Jbeta segments was used in the multiplex PCR. The CDR3 region of rearranged TCR beta genes was amplified from genomic DNA by a multiplex PCR assay. On the Illumina HiSeq System, the amplified TCR beta libraries were sequenced as 87-base-pair reads. In the original analysis: A later analysis counted 65 million to 90 million unique TCR beta chains across the approximately 700 repertoires, and roughly 11 million of these chains were shared by at least two donors. Raw reads were error-corrected and collapsed into unique sequences by a nearest-neighbor algorithm in which closely related sequences were merged to remove PCR and sequencing errors. To assign V, D and J gene segments, CDR3 sequences were aligned to IMGT reference sequences. For a sequence to be retained, a match of at least six nucleotides was required to both a V gene segment and a J gene segment. Rearrangements were classified as productive when the CDR3 lacked stop codons and remained in frame with V and J, and all other rearrangements were classified as non-productive. CDR3 was defined according to IMGT convention as the region running from the second conserved V-encoded cysteine to the conserved J-encoded phenylalanine. Sequences without an unambiguous match to a single V gene segment were excluded from the earlier analysis of approximately 560 of the donors. In an earlier analysis of approximately 500 of the donors, a V segment was called functional when productive rearrangements were above 56.7%, and segregating when the standard deviation between donors exceeded 5%. To diagnose cytomegalovirus status from the catalog of TCR beta chain sequences, a statistical classification framework was built. In a later analysis, V and J genes were assigned by comparing TCR nucleotide sequences against IMGT/GENE-DB human TR gene sequences. In a later analysis, CDR3 sequences and most-parsimonious VDJ recombination scenarios were assigned using the TCRdist pipeline. A later analysis defined each TCR beta chain by its CDR3 amino acid sequence plus V-gene family, and excluded reads lacking a unique V-gene family. As a way to deal with suspected cross-contamination and a sequencing artifact, a later analysis dropped 592 nucleotide sequences that were highly shared and had low generation probability. In a later analysis, a clonal expansion index for each public chain was calculated from normalized within-repertoire ranks of inferred template counts. In a later analysis, generation probabilities were computed with a VDJ recombination model fitted to out-of-frame rearrangements, and the resulting probabilities were checked against IGoR. A later analysis scored TCR-TCR, TCR-HLA and TCR-CMV co-occurrence with hypergeometric tests, applying a repertoire-size bias correction to TCR pairs. To estimate false discovery rates, a later analysis permuted the HLA or CMV assignments 20 times. In a later analysis, co-occurring TCRs were grouped with DBSCAN, and TCRdist sequence similarity was added when clustering was performed within HLA-allele-positive subsets. Repertoires with fewer than 30,000 or more than 120,000 public chains, plus five repertoires with anomalous nucleotide sharing, were excluded from co-occurrence clustering. TCRdb holds this immuneACCESS table with in-frame rearrangements only. Some clones are missing; in checked studies, unresolved V genes explain under half, and the rest has no known cause. Clone size and the V and J calls come from that table; the DNA yielded D and trimming. This sample comprises 90,000 or so clones, approximately 75% of them detected only once. Of the sample, 3.5% to 5% falls within the top ten clones.

Spanning cysteine to phenylalanine, the CDR3 consists of 13 amino acids. Of all the DNA, just the CDR3 is kept, 39 bases in frame from base 1. Trimming takes 5 bases from V and 3 bases from J, and the germline ends sit 11 bases apart. Sequences KGHSH (CDR1) and LQKENI (CDR2) are obtained from the germline V gene. Note on this clone: The antigen this receptor binds is unknown. No per-base quality is available; no much larger clone lies one base away.

The sequenced material came from PBMCs. The chain is made from TRBV18 and TRBJ2-7; a weak D assignment points to TRBD2 (6 bases agree). The sequence derives from a man aged 55 to 70 in good health and CMV-seronegative. The nucleotide sequence is given as TGTGCCAGCTCAGCCGGGACTGGCTACGAGCAGTACTTC. Its amino acids are CASSAGTGYEQYF.